The clone carrying this TCR beta chain was found a few times. This may stem from a read error, because a much larger clone lies one nucleotide away. The data were obtained in a study of neurological immune-mediated disorders. Each CDR3 protein gets one entry after TCRdb re-called the 5' RACE reads with MiXCR. The sample records tens of thousands of distinct CDR3 sequences, 9.5% to 13% being singletons. CDR1 is SNHLY, CDR2 FYNNEI, per germline. The junction had 10 bases not matched to a gene; V was cut back by 7 bases and J by 8 bases. CDR3 length equals 16 residues. Sorted libraries drew on some 1 million CD4+ or CD8+ T cells.

Sequencing was performed on CD4+ T cells from blood. The sequence came from a woman aged 25 to 39 with HTLV-1-associated myelopathy (HAM/TSP). The chain links TRBV2 to TRBJ2-1; 14 bases are shared with TRBD2. The CDR3 here is CASMGRTSGGWYEQFF. The CDR3 bases are TGTGCCAGCATGGGCCGGACTAGCGGGGGGTGGTATGAGCAGTTCTTC. Full variable domain (missing parts from reference TRBV2 and TRBJ2-1): EPEVTQTPSHQVTQMGQEVILRCVPISNHLYFYWYRQILGQKVEFLVSFYNNEISEKSEIFDDQFSVERPDGSNFTLKIRSTKLEDSAMYFCASMGRTSGGWYEQFFGPGTRLTVL.